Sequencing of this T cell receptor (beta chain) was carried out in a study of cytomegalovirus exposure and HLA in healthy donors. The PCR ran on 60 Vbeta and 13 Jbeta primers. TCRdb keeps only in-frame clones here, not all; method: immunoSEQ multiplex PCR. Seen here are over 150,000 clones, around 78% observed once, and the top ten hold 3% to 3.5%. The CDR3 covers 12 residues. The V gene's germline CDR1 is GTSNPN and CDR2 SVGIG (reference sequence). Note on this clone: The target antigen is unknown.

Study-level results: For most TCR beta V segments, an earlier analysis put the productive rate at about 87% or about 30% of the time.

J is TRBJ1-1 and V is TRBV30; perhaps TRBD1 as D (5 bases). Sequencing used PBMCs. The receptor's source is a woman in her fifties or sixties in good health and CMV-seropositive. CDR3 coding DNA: TGTGCTACCCGGGGGGGGGAGACTGAAGCTTTCTTT. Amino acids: CATRGGETEAFF. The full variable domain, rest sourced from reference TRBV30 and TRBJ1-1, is SQTIHQWPATLVQPVGSPLSLECTVEGTSNPNLYWYRQAAGRGLQLLFYSVGIGQISSEVPQNLSASRPQDRQFILSSKKLLLSDSGFYLCATRGGETEAFFGQGTRLTVV.